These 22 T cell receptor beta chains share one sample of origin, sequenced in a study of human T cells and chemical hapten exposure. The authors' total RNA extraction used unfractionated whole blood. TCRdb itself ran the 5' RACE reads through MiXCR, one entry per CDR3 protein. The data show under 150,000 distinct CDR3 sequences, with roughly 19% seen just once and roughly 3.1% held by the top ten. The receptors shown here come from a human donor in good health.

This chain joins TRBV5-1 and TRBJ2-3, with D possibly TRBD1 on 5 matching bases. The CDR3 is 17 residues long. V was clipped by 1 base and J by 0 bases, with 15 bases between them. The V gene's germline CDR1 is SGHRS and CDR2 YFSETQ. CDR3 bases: TGCGCCAGCAGCTTGACCTTAGGACACGAAAGCACAGATACGCAGTATTTT. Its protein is CASSLTLGHESTDTQYF.

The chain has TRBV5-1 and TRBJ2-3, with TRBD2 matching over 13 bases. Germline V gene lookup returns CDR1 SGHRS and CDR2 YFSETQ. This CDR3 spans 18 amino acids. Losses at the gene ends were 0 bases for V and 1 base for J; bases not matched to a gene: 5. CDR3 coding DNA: TGCGCCAGCAGCTTGGCATCTGGGACTAGCGGGGGCACAGATACGCAGTATTTT. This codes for CASSLASGTSGGTDTQYF.

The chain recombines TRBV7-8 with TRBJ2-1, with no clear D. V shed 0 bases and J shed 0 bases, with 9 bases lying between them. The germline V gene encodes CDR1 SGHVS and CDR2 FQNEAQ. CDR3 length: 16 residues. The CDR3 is CASSLAQSSSYNEQFF. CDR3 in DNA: TGTGCCAGCAGCTTAGCGCAAAGTAGCTCCTACAATGAGCAGTTCTTC.

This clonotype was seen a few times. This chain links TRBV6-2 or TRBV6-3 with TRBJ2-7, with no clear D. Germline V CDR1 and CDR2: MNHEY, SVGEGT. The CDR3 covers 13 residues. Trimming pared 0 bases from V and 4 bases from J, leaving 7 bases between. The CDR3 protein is CASSYSGRYEQYF. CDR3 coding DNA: TGTGCCAGCAGTTACTCCGGACGGTACGAGCAGTACTTC.

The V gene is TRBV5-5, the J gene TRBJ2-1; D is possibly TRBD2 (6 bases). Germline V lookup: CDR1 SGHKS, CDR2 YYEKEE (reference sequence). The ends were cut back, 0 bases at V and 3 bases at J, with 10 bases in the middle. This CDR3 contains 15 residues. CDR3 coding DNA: TGTGCCAGCAGCTTGGCTCTAGCGAGCTACAATGAGCAGTTCTTC. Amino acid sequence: CASSLALASYNEQFF.

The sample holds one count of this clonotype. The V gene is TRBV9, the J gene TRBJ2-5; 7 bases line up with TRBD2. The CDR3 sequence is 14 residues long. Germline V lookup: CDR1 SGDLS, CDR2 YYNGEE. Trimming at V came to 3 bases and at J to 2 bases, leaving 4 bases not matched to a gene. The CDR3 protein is CASSATSAQETQYF. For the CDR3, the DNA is TGTGCCAGCAGCGCAACTAGCGCTCAAGAGACCCAGTACTTC.

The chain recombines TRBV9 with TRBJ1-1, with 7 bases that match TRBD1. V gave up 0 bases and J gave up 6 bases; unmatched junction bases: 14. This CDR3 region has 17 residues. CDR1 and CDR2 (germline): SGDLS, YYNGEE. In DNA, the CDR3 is TGTGCCAGCAGCGTAGTGTCAGGGGGGTTGACTAGCGCTGAAGCTTTCTTT. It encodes CASSVVSGGLTSAEAFF.

In nucleotides, the CDR3 is TGCAGTGCTCGGCAGGCAGGGGGAGGTCAAGAGACCCAGTACTTC. This encodes CSARQAGGGQETQYF. The J gene is TRBJ2-5, the V gene TRBV20-1, with D possibly matching TRBD1 (7 bases). Germline-derived CDR1 and CDR2 are DFQATT and SNEGSKA (reference sequence). V was clipped by 5 bases and J by 2 bases, with 18 bases between them. The CDR3 extends over 15 amino acids.

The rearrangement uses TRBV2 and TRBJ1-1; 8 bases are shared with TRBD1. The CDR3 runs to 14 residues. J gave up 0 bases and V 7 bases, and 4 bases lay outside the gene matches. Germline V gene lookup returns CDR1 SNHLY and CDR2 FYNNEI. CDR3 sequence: CASTRTGMNTEAFF. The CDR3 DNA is TGTGCCAGCACCCGGACAGGGATGAACACTGAAGCTTTCTTT.

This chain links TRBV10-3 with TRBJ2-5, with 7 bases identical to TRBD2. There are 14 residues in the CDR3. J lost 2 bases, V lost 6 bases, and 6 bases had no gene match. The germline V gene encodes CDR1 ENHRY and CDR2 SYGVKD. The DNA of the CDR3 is TGTGCCATCAGGTCGGGCGGGGGTCAAGAGACCCAGTACTTC. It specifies CAIRSGGGQETQYF.

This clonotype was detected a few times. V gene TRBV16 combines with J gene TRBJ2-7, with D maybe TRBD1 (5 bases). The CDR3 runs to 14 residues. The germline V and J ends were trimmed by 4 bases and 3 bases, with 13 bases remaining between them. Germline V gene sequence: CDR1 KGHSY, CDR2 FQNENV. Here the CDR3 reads CASSLTTVSYEQYF. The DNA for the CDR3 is TGTGCCAGCAGCCTTACGACAGTAAGCTACGAGCAGTACTTC.

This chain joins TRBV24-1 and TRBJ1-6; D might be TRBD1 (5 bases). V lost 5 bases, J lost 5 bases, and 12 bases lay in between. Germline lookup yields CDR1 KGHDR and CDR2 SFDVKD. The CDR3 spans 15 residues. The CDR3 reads CATSAGIGDNSPLHF. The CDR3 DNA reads TGTGCCACCAGTGCAGGGATCGGCGATAATTCACCCCTCCACTTT.

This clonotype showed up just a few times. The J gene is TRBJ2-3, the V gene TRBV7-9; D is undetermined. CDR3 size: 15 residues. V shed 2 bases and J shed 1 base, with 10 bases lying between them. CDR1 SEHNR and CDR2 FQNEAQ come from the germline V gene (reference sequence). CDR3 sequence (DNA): TGTGCCAGCAGCTTACTCCCACCCCGCACAGATACGCAGTATTTT. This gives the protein CASSLLPPRTDTQYF.

The CDR3 nucleotides are TGTGCCACCAGCCCCGGGCGGGGGAAAAGCAACGAGCAGTACTTC. It encodes CATSPGRGKSNEQYF. V usage is TRBV24-1 and J usage is TRBJ2-7; 7 bases fit TRBD2. Losses at the gene ends were 7 bases for V and 5 bases for J; bases not matched to a gene: 13. CDR3 length: 15 amino acids. The V gene's germline CDR1 is KGHDR and CDR2 SFDVKD.

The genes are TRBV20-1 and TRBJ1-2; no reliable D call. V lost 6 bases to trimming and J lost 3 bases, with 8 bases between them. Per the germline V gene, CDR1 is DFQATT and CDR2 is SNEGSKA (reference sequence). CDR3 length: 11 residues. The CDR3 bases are TGCAGTGCCAAGGACCACTATGGCTACACCTTC. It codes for CSAKDHYGYTF.

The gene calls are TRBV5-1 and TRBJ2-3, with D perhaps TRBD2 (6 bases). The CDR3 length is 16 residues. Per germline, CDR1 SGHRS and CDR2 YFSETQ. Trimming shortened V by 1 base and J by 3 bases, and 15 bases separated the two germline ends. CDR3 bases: TGCGCCAGCAGCTTGTACGGGATCGGGGGTACAGATACGCAGTATTTT. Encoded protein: CASSLYGIGGTDTQYF.

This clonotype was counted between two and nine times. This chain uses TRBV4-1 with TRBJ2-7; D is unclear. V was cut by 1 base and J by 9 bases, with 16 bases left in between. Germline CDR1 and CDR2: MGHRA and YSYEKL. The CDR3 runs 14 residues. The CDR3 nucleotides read TGCGCCAGCAGCCAAGGGTACCATCTTGCTGGGCAGTACTTC. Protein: CASSQGYHLAGQYF.

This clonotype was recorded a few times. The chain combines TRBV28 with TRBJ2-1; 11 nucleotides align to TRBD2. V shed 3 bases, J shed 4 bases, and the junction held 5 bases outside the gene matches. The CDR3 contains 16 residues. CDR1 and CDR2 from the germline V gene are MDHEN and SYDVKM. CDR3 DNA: TGTGCCAGCAGTTTCTTCGGGACTAGCGGATACAATGAGCAGTTCTTC. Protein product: CASSFFGTSGYNEQFF.

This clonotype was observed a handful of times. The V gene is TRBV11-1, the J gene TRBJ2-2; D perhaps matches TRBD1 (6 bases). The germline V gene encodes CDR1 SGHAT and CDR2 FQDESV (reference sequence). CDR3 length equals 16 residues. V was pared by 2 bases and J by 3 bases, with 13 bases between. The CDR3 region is CASSLQGPGDTGELFF. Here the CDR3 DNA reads TGTGCCAGCAGCTTACAGGGGCCCGGGGACACCGGGGAGCTGTTTTTT.

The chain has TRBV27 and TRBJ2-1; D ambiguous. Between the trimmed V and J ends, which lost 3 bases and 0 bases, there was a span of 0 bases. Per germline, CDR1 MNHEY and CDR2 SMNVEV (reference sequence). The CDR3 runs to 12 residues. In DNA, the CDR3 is TGTGCCAGCAGTTTCTCCTACAATGAGCAGTTCTTC. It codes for CASSFSYNEQFF.

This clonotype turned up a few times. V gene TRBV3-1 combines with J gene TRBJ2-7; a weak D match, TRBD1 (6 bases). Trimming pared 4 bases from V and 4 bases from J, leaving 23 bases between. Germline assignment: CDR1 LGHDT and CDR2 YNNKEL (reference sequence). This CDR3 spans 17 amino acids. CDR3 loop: CASSPGVTGPSLYEQYF. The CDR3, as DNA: TGTGCCAGCAGCCCAGGGGTTACGGGACCAAGCCTTTACGAGCAGTACTTC.

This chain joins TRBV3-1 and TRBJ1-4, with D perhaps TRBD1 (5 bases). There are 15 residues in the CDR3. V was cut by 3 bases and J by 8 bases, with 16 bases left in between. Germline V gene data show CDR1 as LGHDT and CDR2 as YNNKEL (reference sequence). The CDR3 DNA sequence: TGTGCCAGCAGCCAGTACAGGACCTTCGGGGAAAAACTGTTTTTT. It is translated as CASSQYRTFGEKLFF.